The clone carrying this TCR beta chain has a handful of counts. Its antigen is undetermined. The length of the CDR3 is 12 residues. Trimming cost V 5 bases and J 4 bases, with 7 bases left between them. Germline CDR1 reads KGHDR; CDR2 reads SFDVKD. This sample is drawn from a study of T-cell memory formation after mild COVID-19. TCRdb redid the calling of the 5' RACE reads with MiXCR, one entry per CDR3 protein. The sample consists of more than 150,000 distinct CDR3 sequences, less than 20% of them appearing once. Study observations and caveats: Some responding clones appeared in pre-infection memory, suggesting cross-reactive memory joined. For second-wave clones that peaked at day 37, SARS-CoV-2 specificity went unverified.

The clonotype originates from a man younger than 35 who had mild COVID-19 (a few samples of this study predate the infection). Cell type and time point are not known. Sequencing was performed on PBMCs or a T cell subset sorted from them (not recorded which). This chain connects TRBV24-1 to TRBJ1-1; the D is unclear. For the CDR3, the DNA is TGTGCCACCAGTGGACGGTCCACTGAAGCTTTCTTT. Its translation: CATSGRSTEAFF.